The entry that follows covers one TCR beta chain sequence. No antigen is known for it. This CDR3 comprises 18 residues. With 0 bases removed from V and 7 bases from J, the gap between germline ends came to 24 bases. The germline V gene has CDR1 LGHNA and CDR2 YNFKEQ. Primers for the PCR totalled 60 Vbeta and 13 Jbeta. The protocol was immunoSEQ multiplex PCR, while the TCRdb copy is restricted to in-frame clones and leaves out a portion. In all, the sample yields roughly 77,000 clones. These data belong to a study of cytomegalovirus exposure and HLA in healthy donors. Study-wide points: The classifier was said to identify cytomegalovirus status with high specificity and sensitivity. After further analysis at a later stage, roughly 16,000 TCR beta sequences were associated with HLA alleles at 0.05 false discovery rate.

Source material: PBMCs. The source of this sequence is a female donor in good health and CMV-seropositive. The V gene is TRBV4-2, the J gene TRBJ2-5, with a possible D match to TRBD2 (6 bases). The CDR3 is CASSQDLAGRTRGGTQYF. In DNA, the CDR3 is TGTGCCAGCAGCCAAGACTTGGCCGGGAGAACGCGCGGTGGGACCCAGTACTTC.